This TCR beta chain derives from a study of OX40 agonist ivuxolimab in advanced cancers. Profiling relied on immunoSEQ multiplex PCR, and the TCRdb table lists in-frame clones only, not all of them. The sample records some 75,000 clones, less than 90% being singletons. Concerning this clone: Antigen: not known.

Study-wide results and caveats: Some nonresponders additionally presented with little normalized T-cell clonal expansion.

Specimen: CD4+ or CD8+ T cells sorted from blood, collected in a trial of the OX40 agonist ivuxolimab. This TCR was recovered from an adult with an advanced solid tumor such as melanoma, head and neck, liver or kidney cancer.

The DNA of the CDR3 is TGTGCCAGCAGCAAAGTCCGGGGGCGCTTAGGCGAAAACAATGAGCAGTTCTTC. Its protein is CASSKVRGRLGENNEQFF. This chain connects TRBV21-1 to TRBJ2-1. TRBV21-1 is a pseudogene. The CDR3 is 18 residues long.